These 29 T cell receptor beta chains originate from one sample sequenced in a study of control samples from healthy donors and cancer patients. The protocol was immunoSEQ multiplex PCR, while the TCRdb copy is restricted to in-frame clones and leaves out a portion. This table holds about 120,000 clones, roughly 90% found once. The source material was PBMCs. The origin of the receptors is a woman aged 60-70 years with lung cancer.

The V call is TRBV12-3 or TRBV12-4, the J call TRBJ2-3, with D uncertain. Trimming left V 3 bases short and J 5 bases short, with 9 bases between. This CDR3 is built from 13 residues. The CDR3 region has the DNA TGTGCCAGCAGTTTCCGGACGGAAGATACGCAGTATTTT. It specifies CASSFRTEDTQYF.

In its sample, this clone was seen a few times. The chain couples TRBV6-1 to TRBJ1-5; unclear D gene. This CDR3 comprises 17 residues. Germline V gene data show CDR1 as MNHNS and CDR2 as SASEGT. V lost 0 bases and J lost 3, with 15 bases in between. The CDR3 spells CASSEASGRPVNQPQHF. In DNA form, the CDR3 reads TGTGCCAGCAGTGAAGCGTCGGGCAGGCCAGTCAATCAGCCCCAGCATTTT.

V is TRBV5-1 and J is TRBJ2-3; no firm D call. V lost 4 bases, J lost 0 bases, and 15 bases lay in between. The germline gives CDR1 SGHRS, CDR2 YFSETQ. The CDR3 spans 16 residues. The CDR3 loop reads CASSSYSTFSTDTQYF. In nucleotides, the CDR3 is TGCGCCAGCAGCAGCTACTCGACGTTTAGCACAGATACGCAGTATTTT.

The chain links TRBV19 to TRBJ2-3; TRBD1 might be the D (8 bases). Germline V lookup: CDR1 LNHDA, CDR2 SQIVND (reference sequence). The V gene lost 6 bases and the J gene lost 5 bases, with 12 bases spanning the gap. This CDR3 is 13 amino acids long. The CDR3 coding sequence is TGTGCCAGTAGACAGGGGGGGGGAGATACGCAGTATTTT. Amino acids: CASRQGGGDTQYF.

V and J are TRBV5-1 and TRBJ1-1, with a weak D call TRBD1 (6 bases). Germline V gene sequence: CDR1 SGHRS, CDR2 YFSETQ. The ends were cut back, 1 base at V and 2 bases at J, with 9 bases in the middle. The CDR3 covers 14 residues. CDR3 region: CASSLQTGNTEAFF. The CDR3 coding sequence is TGCGCCAGCAGCTTGCAGACAGGCAACACTGAAGCTTTCTTT.

In its sample, this clone was seen once. This CDR3 is CASRGLAGNEQYF. The CDR3 DNA follows: TGTGCCAGCAGAGGACTAGCGGGAAACGAGCAGTACTTC. The genes are TRBV25-1 and TRBJ2-7; 12 nucleotides match TRBD2. V lost 6 bases, J lost 5 bases, and 2 bases stayed unmatched. CDR3 length equals 13 residues. Per germline, CDR1 MGHDK and CDR2 SYGVNS.

The gene calls are TRBV29-1 and TRBJ1-2, with 9 nucleotides matching TRBD1. Germline V gene lookup returns CDR1 SQVTM and CDR2 ANQGSEA. CDR3 length: 15 amino acids. J gave up 5 bases and V 4 bases, and 11 bases lay outside the gene matches. This CDR3 is CSVVPPGTGPYGYTF. Here the CDR3 DNA reads TGCAGCGTTGTACCACCGGGGACAGGGCCTTATGGCTACACCTTC.

The chain joins TRBV7-2 to TRBJ2-1; TRBD2 agrees at 9 bases. The trim removed 2 bases at V and 5 bases at J, leaving 7 bases unmatched. Germline V gene data show CDR1 as SGHTA and CDR2 as FQGNSA. This CDR3 region has 16 residues. The CDR3 bases are TGTGCCAGCAGCTTACGAGGGAGCGGGGGGAACAATGAGCAGTTCTTC. Its protein is CASSLRGSGGNNEQFF. The entire variable domain, with the rest obtained from reference TRBV7-2 and TRBJ2-1, is as follows: GAGVSQSPSNKVTEKGKDVELRCDPISGHTALYWYRQSLGQGLEFLIYFQGNSAPDKSGLPSDRFSAERTGGSVSTLTIQRTQQEDSAVYLCASSLRGSGGNNEQFFGPGTRLTVL.

The chain is built from TRBV3-1 (or the pseudogene TRBV3-2) and TRBJ1-4; TRBD1 agrees at 9 bases. With 4 bases clipped from V and 8 bases from J, the junction kept 5 bases outside the gene matches. CDR1 and CDR2 from the germline V gene are LGHDT and YNNKEL (reference sequence). The CDR3 runs 14 residues. This chain's CDR3 is CASSLWTGDEKLFF. The DNA of the CDR3 is TGTGCCAGCAGCCTCTGGACAGGGGACGAAAAACTGTTTTTT.

The chain links TRBV7-9 to TRBJ2-2; D gene unclear. Trimming shortened V by 4 bases and J by 1 base, and 7 bases separated the two germline ends. Germline V lookup: CDR1 SEHNR, CDR2 FQNEAQ (reference sequence). The CDR3 sequence is 14 residues long. In nucleotides, the CDR3 is TGTGCCAGCAGCTCCTCGGGGAACACCGGGGAGCTGTTTTTT. Residues: CASSSSGNTGELFF.

In this sample, this clone turned up a few times. The genes are TRBV2 and TRBJ1-4; possible D gene TRBD1, 5 bases. Germline CDR1 reads SNHLY; CDR2 reads FYNNEI. V lost 2 bases and J lost 4, with 14 bases in between. This CDR3 is built from 16 residues. The CDR3 region has the DNA TGTGCCAGCAGTGAACTCGGGACGGAAAATAATGAAAAACTGTTTTTT. This encodes CASSELGTENNEKLFF.

The V call is TRBV4-3, the J call TRBJ1-2; 10 bases match TRBD1. The CDR3 contains 18 residues. With 4 bases clipped from V and 2 bases from J, the junction kept 13 bases outside the gene matches. Germline CDR1 LGHNA, CDR2 YSLEER. The CDR3 coding sequence is TGCGCCAGCAGCCCTTCACCTCCGGGACAGGGGACGAACTATGGCTACACCTTC. It specifies CASSPSPPGQGTNYGYTF.

The table lists this clone with a count of one. Here the CDR3 reads CASSQEGGSEKLFF. The CDR3 DNA sequence: TGCGCCAGCAGCCAAGAGGGGGGCAGTGAAAAACTGTTTTTT. The rearrangement links TRBV4-1 to TRBJ1-4; tentatively, D is TRBD1 (6 bases). Between the trimmed V and J ends, which lost 0 bases and 7 bases, there was a span of 9 bases. Per germline, CDR1 MGHRA and CDR2 YSYEKL. The CDR3 length is 14 residues.

The V and J genes are TRBV30 and TRBJ2-7; possible D gene TRBD2, 7 bases. The length of the CDR3 is 13 residues. V shed 3 bases and J shed 5 bases, with 14 bases lying between them. CDR1 is GTSNPN, CDR2 SVGIG, per germline (reference sequence). For the CDR3, the DNA is TGTGCCTGGAGGACGTGGGGGGGCGACGAGCAGTACTTC. Amino acid sequence: CAWRTWGGDEQYF.

V is TRBV11-3 and J is TRBJ2-2; unclear D gene. Germline CDR1 and CDR2: SGHNT and YENEEA. Trimming took off 0 bases at V and 2 bases at J, with 4 bases between the two ends. The CDR3 runs 14 residues. The CDR3 DNA reads as TGTGCCAGCAGCTTAGACCAAAACACCGGGGAGCTGTTTTTT. Amino acid sequence: CASSLDQNTGELFF.

Comments on this clone: A junction boundary mismatches the germline segment, possibly from a read error. The chain links TRBV27 to TRBJ1-2; D is undetermined. The germline CDR1 and CDR2 sequences are MNHEY and SMNVEV (reference sequence). The CDR3 is 13 residues long. The CDR3 bases are TGCGCCGTCCGTGGCACAGCAAGCTATGGCTACACCTTC. Translation gives CAVRGTASYGYTF.

The chain recombines TRBV30 with TRBJ2-3, with D perhaps TRBD1 (6 bases). The CDR3 has 14 amino acids. Germline lookup yields CDR1 GTSNPN and CDR2 SVGIG (reference sequence). V lost 0 bases and J 1 base, leaving 8 bases between the germline ends. CDR3 sequence: CAWSVTGGTDTQYF. Written as DNA, the CDR3 is TGTGCCTGGAGTGTGACAGGAGGCACAGATACGCAGTATTTT.

J is TRBJ1-1 and V is TRBV2, with D uncertain. Between the trimmed V and J ends, which lost 7 bases and 1 base, there was a span of 13 bases. The germline gives CDR1 SNHLY, CDR2 FYNNEI. CDR3 length: 14 amino acids. Here the CDR3 reads CASTYTQTNTEAFF. The CDR3 nucleotides read TGTGCCAGCACCTACACCCAGACGAACACTGAAGCTTTCTTT.

This sequence joins TRBV28 and TRBJ1-1, with 11 positions matching TRBD1. V shed 4 bases, J shed 4 bases, and the junction held 5 bases outside the gene matches. CDR3 length: 15 residues. Germline assignment: CDR1 MDHEN and CDR2 SYDVKM. The CDR3 spells CASSSPGQGGTEAFF. CDR3 coding DNA: TGTGCCAGCAGTTCCCCGGGACAGGGGGGCACTGAAGCTTTCTTT. The full variable domain, in which reference TRBV28 and TRBJ1-1 provide the parts outside the CDR3, is DVKVTQSSRYLVKRTGEKVFLECVQDMDHENMFWYRQDPGLGLRLIYFSYDVKMKEKGDIPEGYSVSREKKERFSLILESASTNQTSMYLCASSSPGQGGTEAFFGQGTRLTVV.

The V and J genes are TRBV5-5 and TRBJ2-3, with TRBD2 matching 11 bases. The V segment lost 1 base and the J segment 0 bases; nucleotides outside the gene matches: 4. The germline CDR1 and CDR2 sequences are SGHKS and YYEKEE (reference sequence). CDR3 length equals 17 residues. CDR3 loop: CASSLRLAGISTDTQYF. The DNA of the CDR3 is TGTGCCAGCAGCTTGCGACTAGCGGGAATTAGCACAGATACGCAGTATTTT.

CDR3 DNA: TGTGCCAGCAGCTCCGGACAGGGGGCGAATGAAAAACTGTTTTTT. It specifies CASSSGQGANEKLFF. The chain uses TRBV13 and TRBJ1-4, with 11 bases matching TRBD1. CDR3 length: 15 amino acids. With 4 bases clipped from V and 5 bases from J, the junction kept 3 bases outside the gene matches. Germline lookup yields CDR1 PRHDT and CDR2 FYEKMQ (reference sequence). The entire variable domain, with the rest obtained from reference TRBV13 and TRBJ1-4, is as follows: AAGVIQSPRHLIKEKRETATLKCYPIPRHDTVYWYQQGPGQDPQFLISFYEKMQSDKGSIPDRFSAQQFSDYHSELNMSSLELGDSALYFCASSSGQGANEKLFFGSGTQLSVL.

The CDR3 here is CASSQERPQGYNSPLHF. The CDR3 region has the DNA TGCGCCAGCAGCCAAGAGAGACCACAGGGGTATAATTCACCCCTCCACTTT. The chain links TRBV4-3 to TRBJ1-6; 7 nucleotides line up with TRBD1. This CDR3 has 17 residues. Looked up from germline, CDR1 is LGHNA and CDR2 is YSLEER. V lost 0 bases, J lost 4 bases, and 6 bases stayed unmatched.

V and J are TRBV3-1 (or the pseudogene TRBV3-2) and TRBJ2-1, with 10 bases aligning to TRBD2. With 4 bases clipped from V and 3 bases from J, the junction kept 6 bases outside the gene matches. The CDR3 covers 16 residues. CDR1 LGHDT and CDR2 YNNKEL come from the germline V gene (reference sequence). The CDR3 region is CASSLVGLADYNEQFF. The CDR3 DNA reads TGTGCCAGCAGCCTTGTTGGACTAGCGGACTACAATGAGCAGTTCTTC.

For the CDR3, the DNA is TGTGCCAGCAGTGAATACGGCCAGGAGAGCACTGAAGCTTTCTTT. Translated, it gives CASSEYGQESTEAFF. This chain links TRBV2 with TRBJ1-1, with D hard to call. This CDR3 is built from 15 residues. V lost 2 bases and J lost 4, with 14 bases in between. The germline V gene encodes CDR1 SNHLY and CDR2 FYNNEI.

This rearrangement joins TRBV9 to TRBJ2-5; D remains unclear. Per germline, CDR1 SGDLS and CDR2 YYNGEE. The V end lost 3 bases, the J end lost 2 bases, and 17 bases lay between the germline ends. CDR3 size: 16 residues. The CDR3 sequence is CASSARISQGQETQYF. CDR3 DNA: TGTGCCAGCAGCGCCAGGATCTCTCAAGGGCAAGAGACCCAGTACTTC.

The chain is built from TRBV2 and TRBJ1-3, with TRBD1 identical over 10 bases. The CDR3 has 21 amino acids. Germline CDR1 and CDR2: SNHLY and FYNNEI. After removal of 8 bases from V and 1 base from J, the junction contained 23 bases not matched to a gene. CDR3 DNA sequence: TGTGCCAGCTCCCTGAATCCCGCTCCCCCGACAGGGGGCGCATCTGGAAACACCATATATTTT. Amino acids: CASSLNPAPPTGGASGNTIYF.

V gene TRBV2 combines with J gene TRBJ2-5; TRBD1 matches at 8 bases. Germline CDR1 SNHLY, CDR2 FYNNEI. There are 15 residues in the CDR3. J gave up 4 bases and V 7 bases, and 11 bases lay outside the gene matches. The CDR3 protein is CASITQGVSGETQYF. CDR3 coding DNA: TGTGCCAGCATCACACAGGGGGTCTCCGGAGAGACCCAGTACTTC.

The V and J genes are TRBV2 and TRBJ1-2; D not certain. From germline, CDR1 is SNHLY and CDR2 FYNNEI. V dropped 7 bases and J dropped 0 bases, with 15 bases sitting between them. The CDR3 covers 15 residues. CDR3 in amino acids: CASNSKWSPNYGYTF. The CDR3 DNA sequence: TGTGCCAGCAATTCCAAGTGGAGTCCTAACTATGGCTACACCTTC.

The chain employs TRBV7-2 and TRBJ2-2, with D uncertain. Germline lookup yields CDR1 SGHTA and CDR2 FQGNSA. CDR3 length: 14 residues. V was clipped by 2 bases and J by 4 bases, with 8 bases between them. For the CDR3, the DNA is TGTGCCAGCAGCTTATCCCCAGGCACCGGGGAGCTGTTTTTT. It encodes CASSLSPGTGELFF.